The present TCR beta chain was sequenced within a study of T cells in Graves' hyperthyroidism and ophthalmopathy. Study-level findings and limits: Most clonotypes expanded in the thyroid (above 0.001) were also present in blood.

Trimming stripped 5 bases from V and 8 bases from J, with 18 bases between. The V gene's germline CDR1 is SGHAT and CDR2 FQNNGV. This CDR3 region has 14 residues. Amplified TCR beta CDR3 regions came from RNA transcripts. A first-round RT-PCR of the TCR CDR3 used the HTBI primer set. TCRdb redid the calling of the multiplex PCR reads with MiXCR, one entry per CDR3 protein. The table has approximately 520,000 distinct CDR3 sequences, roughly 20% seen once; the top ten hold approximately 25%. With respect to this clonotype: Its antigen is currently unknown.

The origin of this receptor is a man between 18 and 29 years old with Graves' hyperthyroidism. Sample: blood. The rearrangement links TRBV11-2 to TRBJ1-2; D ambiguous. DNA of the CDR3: TGTGCCAGCAGCCCATACAACCAGGTCGAAGGCTACACCTTC. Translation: CASSPYNQVEGYTF. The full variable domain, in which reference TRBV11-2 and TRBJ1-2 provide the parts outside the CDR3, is EAGVAQSPRYKIIEKRQSVAFWCNPISGHATLYWYQQILGQGPKLLIQFQNNGVVDDSQLPKDRFSAERLKGVDSTLKIQPAKLEDSAVYLCASSPYNQVEGYTFGSGTRLTVV.